What follows is one TCR beta chain and its context. This clone was detected once. Which antigen it targets is not known. No much larger clone exists at a distance of one base, and base qualities are not known. This record belongs to a study of identifying expanded T cells in peripheral blood (dated by TCRdb to about 2019). Context from the whole study: Technical replicates were generated by sequencing separate aliquots of the same genomic DNA pool, and four replicates were compared pairwise.

The study at large found these results: Around 1.3 differentially abundant clones were flagged by the binomial model between technical replicates, whereas about 15 and 19 were flagged over about two weeks and four weeks, respectively. Across all healthy donors, variance in clone template counts between approximately two-week samples was found to increase significantly with total template count. The beta-binomial model significantly reduced the number of clones called differentially abundant and the false-positive rate across all healthy-donor time intervals. The authors expected that over much longer intervals, such as months to years, biological variance in healthy repertoires might increase even further.

TCRbeta CDR3 regions were profiled with the immunoSEQ Assay using bias-controlled multiplex PCR amplification of genomic DNA. The paper's data handling went like this. To quantify the absolute abundance of each unique TCRbeta CDR3 region, the sequences were collapsed and filtered. Differential abundance was assessed using a binomial (Fisher-equivalent) model and a beta-binomial model in which time-dependent variance fitted from healthy donors was added. Any clone with fewer than 5 combined templates was excluded, and a clone was called differentially abundant if its Benjamini-Hochberg FDR was below 0.01. In the beta-binomial model, variance was expressed as a function of the total template count across the two samples, in the form v = (b*log(k)+a)^2. Not all clones reach the TCRdb copy of this immuneACCESS table, which keeps in-frame sequences only. Checked studies attribute under half of the gap to unresolved V genes and leave the rest unexplained. V and J calls plus clone size are reproduced from that table; the DNA served to infer D and trimming. The sample records about 58,000 clones, roughly nine tenths of which are singletons. The ten top clones hold about 3.7% of the sample.

V is reduced by 0 bases and J by 5 bases, leaving a spacing of 8 bases between them. From the cysteine through the phenylalanine, the CDR3 covers 13 amino acids. The read is trimmed to its CDR3 DNA, 39 bases read in frame from base 1. Taken from the germline V gene, the CDR1 and CDR2 loops are SGHDT and YYEEEE. No immune events, such as infections, were documented for the healthy donors during the collection period. Time-dependent variance in a beta-binomial model of T-cell clone differential abundance was calibrated using healthy-donor blood repertoires as a training cohort. The training cohort was composed of 10 or so healthy donors, 3 female and 7 male. Donor ages ranged from about 25 to 64 years, with an average of roughly 46 years. Whole blood, obtained from a commercial supplier, was collected from each healthy donor at three time points spaced approximately two weeks apart. For immunosequencing, genomic DNA was extracted from whole blood that had not been sorted.

The V and J segments used are TRBV5-6 and TRBJ2-5, with no reliable assignment of the D segment. Sequencing used blood. This receptor was obtained from a person aged 18-70 years in good health. The bases read TGTGCCAGCAGCTTGGTTAGTGGGGAGACCCAGTACTTC. It specifies CASSLVSGETQYF.